The 15 T cell receptor beta chains below all came from one sample that was sequenced in a study of Graves' ophthalmopathy and Graves' hyperthyroidism. RNA served as the template for amplifying TCR beta CDR3 regions. In the first round, RT-PCR was carried out with HTBI primers, and a multiplex PCR formed the second round. TCRdb passed the multiplex PCR reads through MiXCR, listing each CDR3 protein once. This table holds over a million distinct CDR3 sequences, about 36% found once. Sequencing used peripheral blood or thyroid tissue (not recorded which). These receptor sequences come from an adult man with Graves' hyperthyroidism.

About this clonotype itself: A much larger clone differs from this one at a single base, so this may be a read error. The chain links TRBV6-6 to TRBJ1-5; D unresolved. The CDR3 has 14 residues. Per germline, CDR1 MNHNY and CDR2 SVGAGI (reference sequence). Here the CDR3 reads CASSPRQNNQPHHF. In DNA, the CDR3 is TGTGCCAGCAGTCCCCGTCAGAACAATCAGCCCCATCATTTT.

This clonotype was detected many times. This chain links TRBV7-8 with TRBJ1-5; 9 bases fit TRBD1. Germline V CDR1 and CDR2: SGHVS, FQNEAQ. The CDR3 length is 17 residues. Unmatched junction bases numbered 6, after V lost 0 bases and J lost 3 bases. As DNA, the CDR3 is TGTGCCAGCAGCTTAGCGGGGGGACAGGGCGTCAATCAGCCCCAGCATTTT. This translates into CASSLAGGQGVNQPQHF.

The chain couples TRBV6-5 to TRBJ1-2; tentatively, D is TRBD1 (6 bases). V was trimmed by 2 bases and J by 2 bases, leaving 15 bases between them. Germline V lookup: CDR1 MNHEY, CDR2 SVGAGI. CDR3 length equals 16 residues. DNA of the CDR3: TGTGCCAGCAGTTACGCCCTCGGGGGGCGAAACTATGGCTACACCTTC. As protein: CASSYALGGRNYGYTF.

This clonotype showed up many times. This sequence joins TRBV11-2 and TRBJ1-6, with 9 nucleotides matching TRBD1. The CDR3 consists of 15 residues. V shed 3 bases and J 8 bases; nucleotides not matched to a gene: 5. Germline lookup yields CDR1 SGHAT and CDR2 FQNNGV. CDR3 sequence reads: CASSLQQGAHSPLHF. As DNA, the CDR3 is TGTGCCAGCAGCTTGCAACAGGGGGCTCATTCACCCCTCCACTTT.

The rearrangement uses TRBV20-1 and TRBJ2-2, with a possible D match to TRBD2 (5 bases). The germline V gene encodes CDR1 DFQATT and CDR2 SNEGSKA (reference sequence). V was pared by 5 bases and J by 6 bases, with 13 bases between. This CDR3 has 13 amino acids. The CDR3 DNA is TGCAGTGCTGCGGACGGAGGATCCGGGGAGCTGTTTTTT. It encodes CSAADGGSGELFF.

This clonotype occurred many times. The J gene is TRBJ1-6, the V gene TRBV9, with D perhaps TRBD1 (5 bases). This CDR3 region has 13 residues. With 3 bases removed from V and 15 bases from J, the gap between germline ends came to 16 bases. CDR1 is SGDLS, CDR2 YYNGEE, per germline. CDR3 coding DNA: TGTGCCAGCAGCGGGGACCACACGGGGGTCCTCCACTTT. Translating gives CASSGDHTGVLHF.

The J gene is TRBJ2-7, the V gene TRBV4-1; 8 positions match TRBD1. CDR1 MGHRA and CDR2 YSYEKL come from the germline V gene. The CDR3 spans 14 residues. Germline trimming cut 1 base from V and 5 bases from J; bases unmatched to any gene: 4. This CDR3 is CASSQGRGLNEQYF. CDR3 nucleotides: TGCGCCAGCAGCCAAGGCAGGGGGCTAAACGAGCAGTACTTC.

The chain links TRBV12-3 or TRBV12-4 to TRBJ2-7, with D unresolved. The CDR3 is 12 residues long. V was shortened by 5 bases and J by 7 bases, with 12 bases between the two germline ends. The CDR3 reads CASSLSVGEQYF. Written as DNA, the CDR3 is TGTGCCAGCAGTCTTTCGGTAGGGGAGCAGTACTTC.

At least ten counts were recorded for this clonotype. The chain recombines TRBV20-1 with TRBJ2-5; 10 bases map to TRBD2. Trimming at V came to 5 bases and at J to 5 bases, leaving 11 bases not matched to a gene. This CDR3 spans 15 amino acids. Germline V gives CDR1 DFQATT, CDR2 SNEGSKA (reference sequence). The CDR3 DNA reads TGCAGTGCTTTCTGGAGCGGGGGGGCCAAGGAGACCCAGTACTTC. Its translation: CSAFWSGGAKETQYF.

V and J are TRBV10-2 and TRBJ1-2; tentative D call: TRBD1 (6 bases). Trimming removed 7 bases at V and 2 bases at J, with 23 bases between. Germline CDR1 reads WSHSY; CDR2 reads SAAADI. This CDR3 comprises 17 residues. DNA of the CDR3: TGCGCCAGCATGGGGGGGGCGTACAGTCTTTTAAACTATGGCTACACCTTC. Residues: CASMGGAYSLLNYGYTF.

This clonotype was observed at least ten times. The chain employs TRBV7-2 and TRBJ2-2; D perhaps matches TRBD1 (7 bases). Trimming removed 8 bases at V and 1 base at J, with 17 bases between. The CDR3 contains 16 residues. Germline V gene data show CDR1 as SGHTA and CDR2 as FQGNSA. This CDR3 is CASELRGDRNTGELFF. CDR3 nucleotides: TGTGCCAGCGAACTGAGGGGGGACAGGAACACCGGGGAGCTGTTTTTT. Based on the CDR3 plus reference TRBV7-2 and TRBJ2-2, the full variable domain is GAGVSQSPSNKVTEKGKDVELRCDPISGHTALYWYRQSLGQGLEFLIYFQGNSAPDKSGLPSDRFSAERTGGSVSTLTIQRTQQEDSAVYLCASELRGDRNTGELFFGEGSRLTVL.

This clonotype has at least ten counts. The genes are TRBV7-9 and TRBJ1-5, with 7 positions matching TRBD1. The trim removed 6 bases at V and 5 bases at J, leaving 7 bases unmatched. Germline-derived CDR1 and CDR2 are SEHNR and FQNEAQ (reference sequence). The CDR3 spans 14 residues. In DNA form, the CDR3 reads TGTGCCAGCAGTTCGGGACAGTCGCATCAGCCCCAGCATTTT. Protein sequence: CASSSGQSHQPQHF.

The table lists this clonotype with a count of one. The rearrangement joins TRBV7-2 to TRBJ1-1; TRBD1 matches 7 bases. CDR1 and CDR2 (germline): SGHTA, FQGNSA. CDR3 length: 15 amino acids. J lost 0 bases, V lost 7 bases, and 8 bases had no gene match. CDR3 coding DNA: TGTGCCAGCATCGGAGCCGGGACAGTGAACACTGAAGCTTTCTTT. This translates into CASIGAGTVNTEAFF.

This clonotype came up many times. The genes are TRBV2 and TRBJ1-5; D might be TRBD1 (5 bases). V was shortened by 3 bases and J by 2 bases, with 11 bases between the two germline ends. This CDR3 has 15 residues. The germline V gene has CDR1 SNHLY and CDR2 FYNNEI. The CDR3 coding sequence is TGTGCCAGCAGTGAGGAGGGAGGGGGCAATCAGCCCCAGCATTTT. Residues: CASSEEGGGNQPQHF.

The V call is TRBV7-6, the J call TRBJ2-3; D might be TRBD1 or TRBD2, each matching 5 bases. The CDR3 is 16 residues long. V lost 1 base and J 3 bases, leaving 14 bases between the germline ends. The germline CDR1 and CDR2 sequences are SGHVS and FNYEAQ. CDR3 sequence: CASSLERGEWTDTQYF. CDR3 sequence (DNA): TGTGCCAGCAGCTTAGAAAGGGGAGAGTGGACAGATACGCAGTATTTT.